Listed below are T cell receptor beta chains from one sample, sequenced in a study of control samples from healthy donors and cancer patients. Some clones are missing from TCRdb's copy, which holds only in-frame ones; the method was immunoSEQ multiplex PCR. The sample carries about 160,000 clones, roughly 90% recorded once. The sequenced sample was blood. The receptor set was obtained from a man in his thirties or forties in good health. The conserved cysteine and the conserved F or W are not part of the CDR3 here.

TRBV27	ASSLTGGPYNEQF
TRBV3-1/TRBV3-2	ASSQDQTWGLQY
TRBV6-2/TRBV6-3	ASSFKGEGQPQH
TRBV19	ASKRASGMNTGELF
TRBV6-4	ASSVQGANYNEQF
TRBV27	ASRADRLIGGYT
TRBV14	ASSQVRDRPYEQY
TRBV28	ASSSPARYNEQF
TRBV12-3/TRBV12-4	ASSQDQPDGYT
TRBV6-2/TRBV6-3	ASSPGTGFFYEQY
TRBV3-1/TRBV3-2	ASSQGHNNQPQH
TRBV6-1	ASSDEEGQGARGHT
TRBV15	ATSRDEGATEAF
TRBV18	ASSLSREPLH
TRBV5-5	ASSAPRDTQY
TRBV5-1	ASSPQVGGPGSPLH
TRBV15	ATSSTRTGGEEQY
TRBV21-1	ASMGGCGELF
TRBV11-2	ASSLGGGYEAF
TRBV9	ASSVIASSTDTQY
TRBV11-2	ASSQSPRGSNQPQH
TRBV18	ASSPTKGDEKLF
TRBV7-6	ASSLEGSGANVLT
TRBV14	ASSQGDWQGYT
TRBV10-1	ASSQTDRHVYYGYT
TRBV5-4	ASSSRDRAGETQY
TRBV7-9	ASSLGLGEYGYT
TRBV3-1/TRBV3-2	ASSQPHGVFPGTNQPQH
TRBV14	ASSQTGGSSGNEQF
TRBV2	ASAVREQF
TRBV12-3/TRBV12-4	ASSLGTGVVYT
TRBV27	ASSSQGWGTEAF
TRBV11-3	ASSSRSEWASYNEQF
TRBV11-3	ASSLMAGDEETQY
TRBV27	ASRDGGAGSYEQY
TRBV3-1/TRBV3-2	ASSQDTGIQAF
TRBV7-2	ASSPPATNEKLF
TRBV2	ASSLGLAGGEDTQY
TRBV5-6	ASSLGDIYNEQF
TRBV29-1	SVGTETTQY
TRBV7-2	ASSLAGQAYGYT
TRBV6-6	ASSPRIGGDYGYT
TRBV4-3	ASSQTGGGSTDTQY
TRBV6-6	ASSYPSEAGTDEAF
TRBV2	ASRKDLNNEQF
TRBV2	ASSEKGFNQPQH
TRBV25-1	ASSESYEQY
TRBV2	ASSDPNTEAF
TRBV6-4	ARREAKNIQY
TRBV11-2	ASSSTGDGRGGYT
TRBV27	ASSLWYSNQPQH
TRBV5-1	ASSLARTDVGELF
TRBV11-3	ASSLGRGREQF
TRBV19	ASSPSAGRVNEKLF
TRBV5-1	ASSLELNEQF
TRBV29-1	SVERQGGTEAF
TRBV5-3	ARSLRLADSTDTQY